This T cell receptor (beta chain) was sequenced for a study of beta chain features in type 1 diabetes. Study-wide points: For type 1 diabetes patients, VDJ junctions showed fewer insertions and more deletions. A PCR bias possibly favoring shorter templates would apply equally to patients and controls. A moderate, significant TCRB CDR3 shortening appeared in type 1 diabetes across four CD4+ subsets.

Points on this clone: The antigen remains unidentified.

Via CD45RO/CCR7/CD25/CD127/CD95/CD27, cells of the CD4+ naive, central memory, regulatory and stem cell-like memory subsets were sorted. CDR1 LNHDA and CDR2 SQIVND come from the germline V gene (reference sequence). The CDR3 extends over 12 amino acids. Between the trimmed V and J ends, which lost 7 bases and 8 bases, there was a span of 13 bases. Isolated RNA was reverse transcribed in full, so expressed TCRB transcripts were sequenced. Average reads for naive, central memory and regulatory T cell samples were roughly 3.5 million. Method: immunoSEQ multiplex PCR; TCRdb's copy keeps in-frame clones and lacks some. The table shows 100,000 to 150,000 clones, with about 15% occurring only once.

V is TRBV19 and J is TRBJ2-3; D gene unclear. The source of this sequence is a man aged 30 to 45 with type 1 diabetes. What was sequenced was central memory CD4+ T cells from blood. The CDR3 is CASIDAASTQYF. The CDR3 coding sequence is TGTGCCAGTATAGATGCCGCCAGTACGCAGTATTTT.